Reported below is one T cell receptor beta chain. These data are taken from a study of blood T cell repertoires in COVID-19. Study-wide background: Samples taken during acute and convalescent COVID-19 were collected in the United States, Italy and Spain. From T cells, B-cell-depleted T cells, or PBMCs came the material, which was cDNA or gDNA.

Original methodology: Amplification of reference gene primers was used by the study to estimate nucleated cell counts. Clones were sequenced by immunoSEQ multiplex PCR, and TCRdb holds only the in-frame ones, with some missing. V, J and clone size derive from that table, while D and trimming were established from the DNA sequence. The top ten clones hold approximately 0.92% of a sample with about 430,000 clones, approximately 90% of them seen once. While infection was still active, Seattle patients were enrolled and then followed longitudinally. The sequenced sample consisted of peripheral blood. This receptor was identified in a man aged 18 to 29 with COVID-19, enrolled during active disease.

As DNA, the CDR3 is TGTGCCAGCAGTAAAAGACCGCCTGGGACTAGCGGGAGCCCCACAGATACGCAGTATTTT. It encodes CASSKRPPGTSGSPTDTQYF. The chain uses TRBV27 and TRBJ2-3; 14 bases are shared with TRBD2. V shed 5 bases, J shed 2 bases, and the junction held 15 bases outside the gene matches. CDR3 size: 20 residues. Germline V lookup: CDR1 MNHEY, CDR2 SMNVEV (reference sequence).